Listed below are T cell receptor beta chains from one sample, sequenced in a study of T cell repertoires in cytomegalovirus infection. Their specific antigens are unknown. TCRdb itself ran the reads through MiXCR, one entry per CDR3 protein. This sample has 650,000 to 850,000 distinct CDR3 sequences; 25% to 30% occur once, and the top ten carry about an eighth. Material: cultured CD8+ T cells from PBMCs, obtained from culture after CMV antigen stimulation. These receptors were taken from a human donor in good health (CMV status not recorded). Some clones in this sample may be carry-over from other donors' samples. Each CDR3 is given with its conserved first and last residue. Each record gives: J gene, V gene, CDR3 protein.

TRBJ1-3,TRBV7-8,CASSLKYENTIYF
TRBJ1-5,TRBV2,CASSEEGFGNQPQHF
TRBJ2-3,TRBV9,CASSPTGGRRTDTQYF
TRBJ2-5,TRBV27,CASSTGTVAVHETQYF
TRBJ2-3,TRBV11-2,CASSPWTGLGTDTQYF
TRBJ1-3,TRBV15,CATSRDPGSENTIYF
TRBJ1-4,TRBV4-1,CASSQDGHWREKLFF
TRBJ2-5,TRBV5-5,CASSLANRQETQYF
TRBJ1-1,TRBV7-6,CASSLELTGVNTEAFF
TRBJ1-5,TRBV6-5,CASRSAYRVDQPQHF
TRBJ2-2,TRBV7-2,CARPGGLTGELFF
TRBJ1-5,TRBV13,CASSSRIVGGNQPQHF
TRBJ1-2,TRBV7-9,CASSLSVRLGYTF
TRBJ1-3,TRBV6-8,CASSRPGPPFGTIYF
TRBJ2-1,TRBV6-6,CASSPRRGDDEQFF
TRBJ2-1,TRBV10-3,CAISDGGAYNEQFF
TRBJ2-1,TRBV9,CASSAPVASGVYNEQFF
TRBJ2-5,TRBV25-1,CASSEYLRETQYF
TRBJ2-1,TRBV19,CASSSIPGDGIDEQFF
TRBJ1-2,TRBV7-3,CASSPTPGRAGGYTF
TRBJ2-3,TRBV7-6,CASSLLAGGRDTQYF
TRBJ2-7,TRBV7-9,CASSLSPRSYEQYF
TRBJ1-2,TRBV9,CASSVGPDPYGYTF
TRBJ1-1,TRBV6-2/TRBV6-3,CASRIMNTEAFF
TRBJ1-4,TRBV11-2,CASSSEQTNEKLFF
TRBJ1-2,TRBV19,CASSPDIVHGYTF
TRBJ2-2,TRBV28,CASTPVTPTGELFF
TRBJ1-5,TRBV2,CASQGFNQPQHF
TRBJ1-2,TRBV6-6,CASTKQGHGYGYTF
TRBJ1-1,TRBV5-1,CASSFSFGDDTEAFF
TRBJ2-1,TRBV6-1,CASSYGNGAGGLYNEQFF
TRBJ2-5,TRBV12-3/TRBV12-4,CASSLRTSGVETQYF
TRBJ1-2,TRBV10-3,CAVIGNYGYTF
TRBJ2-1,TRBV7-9,CASRTSGGSSYNEQFF
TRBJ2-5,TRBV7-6,CASSPRDQETQYF
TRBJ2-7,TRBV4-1,CACSQVIRISGEQYF
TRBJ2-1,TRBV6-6,CASSYAGVYNEQFF
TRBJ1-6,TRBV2,CASSDREGLVDSPLHF
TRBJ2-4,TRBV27,CASKPRGLSKNIQYF
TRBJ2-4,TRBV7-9,CASSSTGDRAKNIQYF
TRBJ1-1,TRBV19,CASSVGWAGFDTEAFF
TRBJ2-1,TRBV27,CASSSKLRDEQFF